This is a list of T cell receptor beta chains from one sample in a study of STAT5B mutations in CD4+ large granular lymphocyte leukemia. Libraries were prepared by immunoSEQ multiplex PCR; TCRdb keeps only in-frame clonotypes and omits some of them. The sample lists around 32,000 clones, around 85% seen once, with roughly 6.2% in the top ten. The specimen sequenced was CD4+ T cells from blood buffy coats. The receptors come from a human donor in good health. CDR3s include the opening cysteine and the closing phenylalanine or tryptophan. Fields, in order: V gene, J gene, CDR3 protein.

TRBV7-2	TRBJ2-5	CASSKLEGGLGTQYF
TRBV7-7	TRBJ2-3	CASSLAPGTGGSTDTQYF
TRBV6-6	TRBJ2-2	CASSYSGGSTGELFF
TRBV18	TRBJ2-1	CASSITGDNEQFF
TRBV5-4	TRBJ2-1	CASSLGLEDNEQFF
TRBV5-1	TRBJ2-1	CASSLVLQAHQYNEQFF
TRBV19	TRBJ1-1	CASSNRTGNTEAFF
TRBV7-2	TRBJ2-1	CASSPPAGEQFF
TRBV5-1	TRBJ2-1	CASSLAGGLAGGRNNEQFF
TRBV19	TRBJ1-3	CASSRVPGQKLSGNTIYF
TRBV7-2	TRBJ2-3	CASSQRTGTEDTQYF
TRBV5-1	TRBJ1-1	CASSLGAGRQFEAFF
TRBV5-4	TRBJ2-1	CASSFPSGDSYNEQFF
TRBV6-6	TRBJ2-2	CASSWRQGNTGELFF
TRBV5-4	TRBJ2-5	CASSIGLAEQETQYF
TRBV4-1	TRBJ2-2	CASRQAGRGFESLFF
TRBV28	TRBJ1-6	CASSSGTGTSPLHF
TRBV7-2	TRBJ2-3	CASSLNRGGTDTQYF
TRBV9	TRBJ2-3	CASSVLAGTSTDTQYF
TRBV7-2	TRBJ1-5	CASSLMGQDNQPQHF